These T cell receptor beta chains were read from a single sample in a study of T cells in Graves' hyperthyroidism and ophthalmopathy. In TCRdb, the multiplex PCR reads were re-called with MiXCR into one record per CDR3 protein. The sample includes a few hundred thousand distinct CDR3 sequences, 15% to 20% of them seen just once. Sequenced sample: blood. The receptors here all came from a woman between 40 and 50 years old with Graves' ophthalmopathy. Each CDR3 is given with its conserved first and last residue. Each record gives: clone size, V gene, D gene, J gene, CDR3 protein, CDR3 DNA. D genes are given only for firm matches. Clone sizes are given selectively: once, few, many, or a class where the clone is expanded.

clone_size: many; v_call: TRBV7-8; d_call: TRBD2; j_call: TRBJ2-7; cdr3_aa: CASSPPTSGSYEQYF; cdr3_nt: TGTGCCAGCAGCCCACCAACTAGCGGGTCCTACGAGCAGTACTTC
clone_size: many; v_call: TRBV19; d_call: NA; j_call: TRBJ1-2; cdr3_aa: CASSIGQPYNGYTF; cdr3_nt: TGTGCCAGTAGTATCGGACAGCCCTACAATGGCTACACCTTC
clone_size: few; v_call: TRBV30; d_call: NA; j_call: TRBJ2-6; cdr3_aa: CAWSLAAGANVLTF; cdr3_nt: TGTGCCTGGAGTTTGGCGGCTGGGGCCAACGTCCTGACTTTC
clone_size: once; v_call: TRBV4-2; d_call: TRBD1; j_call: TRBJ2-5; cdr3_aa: CASSQGRLDRGLFETQYF; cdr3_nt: TGTGCCAGCAGCCAAGGTCGACTGGACAGGGGGCTGTTCGAGACCCAGTACTTC
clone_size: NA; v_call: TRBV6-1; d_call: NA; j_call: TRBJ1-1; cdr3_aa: CASSSPGARANTEAFF; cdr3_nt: TGTGCCAGCAGTAGCCCAGGGGCTCGGGCGAACACTGAAGCTTTCTTT
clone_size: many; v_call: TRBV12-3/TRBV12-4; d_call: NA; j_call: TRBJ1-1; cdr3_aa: CASSIVGAIGNEAFF; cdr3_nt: TGTGCCAGCAGTATTGTAGGGGCAATCGGGAATGAAGCTTTCTTT
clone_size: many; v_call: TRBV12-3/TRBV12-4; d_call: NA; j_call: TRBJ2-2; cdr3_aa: CASTGGGRTGELFF; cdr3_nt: TGTGCCAGCACCGGGGGAGGAAGAACCGGGGAGCTGTTTTTT
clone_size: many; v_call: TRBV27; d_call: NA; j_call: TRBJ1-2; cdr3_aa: CASSSGRSIYGYTF; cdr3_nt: TGTGCCAGCAGTTCTGGACGGAGCATCTATGGCTACACCTTC
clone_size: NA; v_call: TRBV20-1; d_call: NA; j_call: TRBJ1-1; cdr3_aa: CSARDDLNTEAFF; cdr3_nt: TGCAGTGCTAGAGATGATTTGAACACTGAAGCTTTCTTT
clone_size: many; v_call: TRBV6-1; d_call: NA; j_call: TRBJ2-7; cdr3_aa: CASSEPELRPYEQYF; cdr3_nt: TGTGCCAGCAGTGAACCTGAGCTTAGACCCTACGAGCAGTACTTC
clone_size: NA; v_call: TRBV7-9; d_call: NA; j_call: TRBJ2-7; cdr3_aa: CASSLVALATYEQYF; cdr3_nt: TGTGCCAGCAGCTTAGTGGCATTGGCGACCTACGAGCAGTACTTC
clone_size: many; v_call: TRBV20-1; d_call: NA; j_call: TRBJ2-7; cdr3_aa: CSARDPVLGAEQYF; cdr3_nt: TGCAGTGCTAGAGATCCGGTGTTGGGGGCCGAGCAGTACTTC
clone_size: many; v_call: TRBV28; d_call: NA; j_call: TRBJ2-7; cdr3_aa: CASSFTRLRSIGEQYF; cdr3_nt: TGTGCCAGCAGTTTCACTAGGCTTCGCTCTATTGGCGAGCAGTACTTC
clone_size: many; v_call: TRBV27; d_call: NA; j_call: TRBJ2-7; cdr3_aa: CASSPPGGVIYEQYF; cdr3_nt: TGTGCCAGCAGCCCCCCGGGCGGTGTGATCTACGAGCAGTACTTC
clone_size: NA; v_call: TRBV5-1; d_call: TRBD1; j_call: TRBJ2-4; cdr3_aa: CASSLLGQGHIDIQYF; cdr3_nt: TGCGCCAGCAGCTTGCTTGGACAGGGCCATATTGACATTCAGTACTTC
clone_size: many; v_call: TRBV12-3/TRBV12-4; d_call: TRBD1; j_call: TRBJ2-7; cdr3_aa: CASSRTRGTVKGYEQYF; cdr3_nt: TGTGCCAGCAGTCGAACTCGAGGGACAGTTAAGGGCTACGAGCAGTACTTC
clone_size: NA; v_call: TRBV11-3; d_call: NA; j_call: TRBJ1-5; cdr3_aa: CASSHNGNAGPQHF; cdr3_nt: TGTGCCAGCAGCCATAATGGCAATGCTGGGCCCCAGCATTTT
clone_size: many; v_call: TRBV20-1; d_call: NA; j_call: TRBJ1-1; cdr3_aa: CSAYPGARTEAFF; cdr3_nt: TGCAGTGCCTACCCGGGGGCGCGGACTGAAGCTTTCTTT
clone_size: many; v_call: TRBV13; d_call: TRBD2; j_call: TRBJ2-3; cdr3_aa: CASSLPPSGRRLSTDTQYF; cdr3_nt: TGTGCCAGCAGCCTCCCGCCGAGCGGGAGACGCCTTAGCACAGATACGCAGTATTTT
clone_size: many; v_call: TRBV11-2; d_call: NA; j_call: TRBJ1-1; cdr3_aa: CASRDSRSGNTEAFF; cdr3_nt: TGTGCCAGCAGGGACAGTCGGTCTGGGAACACTGAAGCTTTCTTT
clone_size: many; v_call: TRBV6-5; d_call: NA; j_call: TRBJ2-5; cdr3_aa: CASALWDGETQYF; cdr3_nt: TGTGCCAGCGCCCTGTGGGATGGAGAGACCCAGTACTTC
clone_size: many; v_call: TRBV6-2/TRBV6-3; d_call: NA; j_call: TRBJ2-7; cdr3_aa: CASRPGRLYEQYF; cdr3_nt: TGTGCCAGCAGGCCGGGACGCCTCTACGAGCAGTACTTC
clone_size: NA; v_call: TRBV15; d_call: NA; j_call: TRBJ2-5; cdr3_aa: CATSTEGRGRETQYF; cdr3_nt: TGTGCCACCAGCACCGAGGGGCGGGGGCGAGAGACCCAGTACTTC
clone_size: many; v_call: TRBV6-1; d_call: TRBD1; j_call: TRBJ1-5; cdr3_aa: CASSDRTGIQPQHF; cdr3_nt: TGTGCCAGCAGTGACCGGACAGGTATCCAGCCCCAGCATTTT
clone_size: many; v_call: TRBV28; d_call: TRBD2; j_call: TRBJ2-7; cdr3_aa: CATRVTSGYEQYF; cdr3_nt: TGTGCCACCCGAGTGACTAGCGGATACGAGCAGTACTTC
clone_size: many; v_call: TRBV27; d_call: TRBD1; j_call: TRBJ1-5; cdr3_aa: CASGKKGQVNQPQHF; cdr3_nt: TGTGCCAGCGGCAAAAAGGGACAGGTAAATCAGCCCCAGCATTTT
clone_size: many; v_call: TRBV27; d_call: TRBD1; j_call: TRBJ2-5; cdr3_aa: CASSLLGTGGGEETQYF; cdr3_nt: TGTGCCAGCAGTTTATTGGGGACAGGGGGCGGCGAAGAGACCCAGTACTTC
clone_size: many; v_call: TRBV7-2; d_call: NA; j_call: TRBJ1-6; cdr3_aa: CASSLTQGIIPPLHF; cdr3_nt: TGTGCCAGCAGCTTAACTCAGGGTATCATACCACCCCTCCACTTT
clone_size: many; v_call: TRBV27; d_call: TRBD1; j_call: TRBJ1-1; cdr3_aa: CASSLGQGRTEAFF; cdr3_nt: TGTGCCAGCAGTTTAGGACAGGGGCGCACTGAAGCTTTCTTT
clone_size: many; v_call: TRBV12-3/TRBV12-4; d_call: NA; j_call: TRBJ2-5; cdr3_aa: CASSGERYKSHETQYF; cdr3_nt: TGTGCCAGCAGCGGAGAGCGGTATAAGTCCCACGAGACCCAGTACTTC
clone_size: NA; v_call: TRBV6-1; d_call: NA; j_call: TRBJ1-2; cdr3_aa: CASSEFTYGYTF; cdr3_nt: TGTGCCAGCAGTGAATTTACCTATGGCTACACCTTC
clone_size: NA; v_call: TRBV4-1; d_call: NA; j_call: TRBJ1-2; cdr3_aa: CASSQVVTPNYGYTF; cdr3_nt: TGCGCCAGCAGCCAAGTGGTCACGCCTAACTATGGCTACACCTTC
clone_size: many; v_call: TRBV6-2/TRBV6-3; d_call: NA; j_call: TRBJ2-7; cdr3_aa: CASSYSPQGTYEQYF; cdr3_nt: TGTGCCAGCAGTTACTCCCCCCAGGGAACCTACGAGCAGTACTTC
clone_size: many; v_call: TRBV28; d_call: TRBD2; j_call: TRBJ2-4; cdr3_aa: CASSFPGGSKNIQYF; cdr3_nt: TGTGCCAGCAGTTTTCCGGGGGGATCCAAAAACATTCAGTACTTC
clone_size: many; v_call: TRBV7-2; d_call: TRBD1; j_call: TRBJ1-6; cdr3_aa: CASSPGTGGETLHF; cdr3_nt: TGTGCCAGCAGCCCCGGGACAGGGGGCGAGACCCTCCACTTT
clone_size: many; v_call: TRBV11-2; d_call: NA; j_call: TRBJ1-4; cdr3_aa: CASSSRGGIDEKLFF; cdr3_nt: TGTGCCAGCAGCTCGCGGGGGGGCATAGATGAAAAACTGTTTTTT
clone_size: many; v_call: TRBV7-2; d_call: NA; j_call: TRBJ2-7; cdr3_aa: CASSPSGPTYEQCF; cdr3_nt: TGTGCCAGCAGCCCCTCTGGCCCCACCTACGAGCAGTGCTTC
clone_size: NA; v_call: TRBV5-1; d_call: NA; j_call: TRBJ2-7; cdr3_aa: CASSLGYGEQYF; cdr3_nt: TGCGCCAGCAGCTTGGGATACGGCGAGCAGTACTTC
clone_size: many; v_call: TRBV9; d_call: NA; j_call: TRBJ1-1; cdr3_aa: CASSATEMNTEAFF; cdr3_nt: TGTGCCAGCAGCGCCACAGAAATGAACACTGAAGCTTTCTTT
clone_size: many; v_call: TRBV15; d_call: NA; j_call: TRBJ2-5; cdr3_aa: CATKRASGIGETQYF; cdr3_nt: TGTGCCACCAAGAGAGCTTCAGGGATAGGAGAGACCCAGTACTTC
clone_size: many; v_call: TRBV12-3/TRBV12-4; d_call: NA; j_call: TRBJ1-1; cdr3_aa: CASSSTTENTEAFF; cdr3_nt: TGTGCCAGCAGCTCAACGACAGAAAACACTGAAGCTTTCTTT
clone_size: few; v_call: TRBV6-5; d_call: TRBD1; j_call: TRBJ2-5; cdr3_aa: CASSYGQGASETQYF; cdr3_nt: TGTGCCAGCAGTTACGGACAGGGGGCCTCGGAGACCCAGTACTTC
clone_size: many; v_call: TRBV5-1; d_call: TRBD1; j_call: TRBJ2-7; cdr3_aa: CASSLQPGQVVEQYF; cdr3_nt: TGCGCCAGCAGCCTTCAACCGGGACAGGTCGTCGAGCAGTACTTC
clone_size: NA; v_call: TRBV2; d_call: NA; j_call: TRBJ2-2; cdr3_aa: CASITRVAAFNTGELSF; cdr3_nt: TGTGCCAGCATTACCCGGGTAGCGGCATTTAACACCGGGGAGCTGTCTTTT
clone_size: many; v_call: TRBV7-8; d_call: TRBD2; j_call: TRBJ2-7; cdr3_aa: CASSPPRREGLEQYF; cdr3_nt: TGTGCCAGCAGCCCGCCCCGGAGGGAGGGCCTCGAGCAGTACTTC